A single sample is the source of the 27 T cell receptor beta chains below, sequenced in a study of blood T cell repertoires in COVID-19. TCRdb's table, derived via immunoSEQ multiplex PCR, lists solely in-frame clones and lacks some. The sample lists about 280,000 clones; roughly nine tenths were seen once. Sequencing used peripheral blood. These receptors all come from a man aged 50-59 years with acute or convalescent COVID-19.

This chain uses TRBV9 with TRBJ2-3, with 13 bases aligning to TRBD2. V dropped 4 bases and J dropped 8; count of bases not matched to a gene: 4. Germline V CDR1 and CDR2: SGDLS, YYNGEE. This CDR3 contains 14 residues. The CDR3 sequence: CASSLRTSGGTQYF. The CDR3 coding sequence is TGTGCCAGCAGCCTCCGGACTAGCGGGGGTACGCAGTATTTT.

V gene TRBV6-6 combines with J gene TRBJ2-3, with D hard to call. CDR1 and CDR2 from the germline V gene are MNHNY and SVGAGI (reference sequence). The CDR3 has 12 residues. Trimming removed 2 bases at V and 9 bases at J, with 9 bases between. The CDR3 region has the DNA TGTGCCAGCAGTTACGTGGGCCCCACGCAGTATTTT. Translated: CASSYVGPTQYF.

The chain carries TRBV6-1 and TRBJ2-2; weak D call: TRBD1 (5 bases). Germline CDR1 reads MNHNS; CDR2 reads SASEGT. CDR3 length: 14 residues. Trimming pared 3 bases from V and 2 bases from J, leaving 7 bases between. CDR3 sequence (DNA): TGTGCCAGCAGTGAGACAGCTAACACCGGGGAGCTGTTTTTT. Protein product: CASSETANTGELFF.

The V call is TRBV23-1, the J call TRBJ2-7; perhaps TRBD1 as D (6 bases). Being an ORF, TRBV23-1 has a function that is uncertain. The V end lost 0 bases, the J end lost 2 bases, and 11 bases lay between the germline ends. The CDR3 runs to 15 residues. For the CDR3, the DNA is TGCGCCAGCAGTCAATCGTGGGGACAACCCTACGAGCAGTACTTC. Encoded protein: CASSQSWGQPYEQYF.

This clone was detected only once. The V call is TRBV9, the J call TRBJ2-7; 7 bases are shared with TRBD1. The CDR3 runs to 14 residues. The V and J ends lost 4 bases and 2 bases, in that order; junction bases with no gene match: 6. The germline V gene encodes CDR1 SGDLS and CDR2 YYNGEE. CDR3 protein: CASSLMTGPYEQYF. Here the CDR3 DNA reads TGTGCCAGCAGCCTGATGACAGGGCCCTACGAGCAGTACTTC.

This chain links TRBV28 with TRBJ2-2; 8 bases map to TRBD2. The CDR3 loop spans 14 amino acids. In germline, CDR1 is MDHEN, CDR2 SYDVKM. With V trimmed by 10 bases and J by 0 bases, 4 bases remained unmatched. The CDR3 region is CATSGGANTGELFF. CDR3 DNA: TGTGCCACCTCGGGGGGGGCGAACACCGGGGAGCTGTTTTTT.

The gene calls are TRBV2 and TRBJ1-6; TRBD1 matches 7 bases. V was clipped by 4 bases and J by 5 bases; unmatched bases: 8. CDR1 and CDR2 from the germline V gene are SNHLY and FYNNEI. This CDR3 spans 16 amino acids. CDR3 protein: CASSGEQGIHNSPLHF. DNA of the CDR3: TGTGCCAGCAGTGGAGAACAGGGGATCCATAATTCACCCCTCCACTTT.

The chain links TRBV15 to TRBJ2-7; D may be TRBD1 (6 bases). The germline V gene has CDR1 LNHNV and CDR2 YYDKDF (reference sequence). V lost 0 bases and J lost 2, with 17 bases in between. This CDR3 comprises 17 residues. The CDR3 is CATSRDQGQGLTYEQYF. The CDR3 DNA reads TGTGCCACCAGCAGAGATCAGGGGCAGGGCCTAACCTACGAGCAGTACTTC.

The chain carries TRBV5-1 and TRBJ1-1; perhaps TRBD1 as D (6 bases). Trimming left V 0 bases short and J 7 bases short, with 13 bases between. This CDR3 is built from 14 residues. Germline CDR1 SGHRS, CDR2 YFSETQ. The CDR3 DNA is TGCGCCAGCAGCTTGGTGGACAGCAAGTTTGAAGCTTTCTTT. It yields the protein CASSLVDSKFEAFF.

This sequence joins TRBV9 and TRBJ1-5, with D unresolved. Germline V gene sequence: CDR1 SGDLS, CDR2 YYNGEE. V was pared by 0 bases and J by 2 bases, with 9 bases between. CDR3 length: 15 residues. The CDR3 nucleotides read TGTGCCAGCAGCGTAGGAGGCCTGGGCAATCAGCCCCAGCATTTT. Protein sequence: CASSVGGLGNQPQHF.

The chain has TRBV2 and TRBJ1-5, with TRBD1 matching over 11 bases. Germline V gene data show CDR1 as SNHLY and CDR2 as FYNNEI. After removal of 4 bases from V and 5 bases from J, the junction contained 4 bases not matched to a gene. This CDR3 region has 15 residues. This chain's CDR3 is CASSVGQGVYQPQHF. In DNA form, the CDR3 reads TGTGCCAGCAGTGTGGGACAGGGGGTCTATCAGCCCCAGCATTTT. Combining the CDR3 with reference TRBV2 and TRBJ1-5 gives the whole variable domain EPEVTQTPSHQVTQMGQEVILRCVPISNHLYFYWYRQILGQKVEFLVSFYNNEISEKSEIFDDQFSVERPDGSNFTLKIRSTKLEDSAMYFCASSVGQGVYQPQHFGDGTRLSIL.

The chain links TRBV7-2 to TRBJ2-1, with D hard to call. Germline-derived CDR1 and CDR2 are SGHTA and FQGNSA. V was trimmed by 1 base and J by 3 bases, leaving 4 bases between them. CDR3 length: 13 amino acids. The CDR3 coding sequence is TGTGCCAGCAGCTTAGGTCTCTACAATGAGCAGTTCTTC. It is translated as CASSLGLYNEQFF.

The chain recombines TRBV30 with TRBJ2-1; 8 nucleotides line up with TRBD2. Germline loops: CDR1 GTSNPN, CDR2 SVGIG (reference sequence). This CDR3 has 16 residues. Germline trimming cut 2 bases from V and 0 bases from J; bases unmatched to any gene: 6. DNA of the CDR3: TGTGCCTGGAGTCGGGGGGCGGGGGGCTCCTACAATGAGCAGTTCTTC. Translating gives CAWSRGAGGSYNEQFF.

This chain joins TRBV14 and TRBJ1-6; D is undetermined. V was pared by 4 bases and J by 7 bases, with 14 bases between. CDR3 length: 15 amino acids. CDR1 is SGHDN and CDR2 is FVKESK in the germline V gene. CDR3 nucleotides: TGTGCCAGCAGCCTAGACTGGGGAGGCAATTCACCCCTCCACTTT. Amino acids: CASSLDWGGNSPLHF.

This clone was seen once. This sequence joins TRBV3-1 (or the pseudogene TRBV3-2) and TRBJ1-1; a possible D gene is TRBD1 (5 bases). Trimming shortened V by 7 bases and J by 11 bases, and 23 bases separated the two germline ends. The CDR3 contains 14 residues. Germline CDR1 and CDR2: LGHDT and YNNKEL (reference sequence). The CDR3 sequence is CASTTTRQNPVAFF. The CDR3 DNA sequence: TGTGCCAGCACCACCACGAGACAGAACCCGGTGGCTTTCTTT.

The chain's CDR3 is CASSPTGGENEQFF. The DNA of the CDR3 is TGCGCCAGCAGCCCGACAGGGGGCGAAAATGAGCAGTTCTTC. The J gene is TRBJ2-1, the V gene TRBV5-1, with 10 bases fitting TRBD1. V was pared by 4 bases and J by 7 bases, with 5 bases of the junction left unmatched. Germline V gene sequence: CDR1 SGHRS, CDR2 YFSETQ. This CDR3 comprises 14 residues.

This clone appeared a few times. The chain couples TRBV3-1 (or the pseudogene TRBV3-2) to TRBJ2-2, with 13 bases fitting TRBD2. With V trimmed by 4 bases and J by 2 bases, 10 bases remained unmatched. Germline V CDR1 and CDR2: LGHDT, YNNKEL (reference sequence). CDR3 size: 19 residues. The CDR3 bases are TGTGCCAGCAGCCCCAGGAGACTAGCGGGGGGATTTAACACCGGGGAGCTGTTTTTT. Translating it yields CASSPRRLAGGFNTGELFF.

The rearrangement uses TRBV19 and TRBJ1-6; 8 bases align to TRBD1. CDR3 length equals 14 residues. Unmatched junction bases numbered 4, after V lost 3 bases and J lost 9 bases. The germline gives CDR1 LNHDA, CDR2 SQIVND (reference sequence). This CDR3 reads CASSIGQGGSPLHF. In DNA, the CDR3 is TGTGCCAGTAGTATTGGACAGGGAGGTTCACCCCTCCACTTT.

CDR3 residues: CASTLWANTEAFF. In nucleotides, the CDR3 is TGTGCCAGCACCCTCTGGGCGAACACTGAAGCTTTCTTT. The chain uses TRBV2 and TRBJ1-1, with D hard to call. The CDR3 contains 13 residues. The V gene lost 7 bases and the J gene lost 1 base, with 10 bases spanning the gap. Germline V gene data show CDR1 as SNHLY and CDR2 as FYNNEI.

About this clone itself: The sample holds other DNA sequences that translate to the same CDR3. The rearrangement links TRBV5-5 to TRBJ1-1, with no clear D. Trimming took off 1 base at V and 0 bases at J, with 7 bases between the two ends. The CDR3 extends over 14 amino acids. Germline CDR1 and CDR2: SGHKS and YYEKEE (reference sequence). The CDR3 sequence is CASSLSRLNTEAFF. Here the CDR3 DNA reads TGTGCCAGCAGCTTGTCCCGGTTGAACACTGAAGCTTTCTTT.

This chain joins TRBV11-1 and TRBJ1-1, with TRBD1 as a possible D gene (6 bases). CDR3 length: 14 amino acids. The V gene lost 10 bases and the J gene lost 1 base, with 16 bases spanning the gap. The germline gives CDR1 SGHAT, CDR2 FQDESV (reference sequence). The CDR3 reads CAIELGGANTEAFF. The CDR3 DNA reads as TGTGCCATCGAGCTTGGGGGGGCGAACACTGAAGCTTTCTTT.

V usage is TRBV11-2 and J usage is TRBJ1-2, with D maybe TRBD1 (6 bases). The ends were cut back, 4 bases at V and 8 bases at J, with 14 bases in the middle. There are 13 residues in the CDR3. From germline, CDR1 is SGHAT and CDR2 FQNNGV. The CDR3 loop reads CASSSMGQMGYTF. CDR3 DNA sequence: TGTGCCAGCAGCTCAATGGGACAAATGGGCTACACCTTC.

The J gene is TRBJ1-1, the V gene TRBV12-3 or TRBV12-4, with TRBD1 matching over 9 bases. This CDR3 comprises 13 residues. V gave up 5 bases and J gave up 5 bases; unmatched junction bases: 3. CDR3 DNA: TGTGCCAGCAGTCAGACAGGGGGTACTGAAGCTTTCTTT. Amino acids: CASSQTGGTEAFF.

The chain couples TRBV29-1 to TRBJ2-7; the match to TRBD1 covers 8 bases. The V segment lost 7 bases and the J segment 2 bases; nucleotides outside the gene matches: 10. Germline V CDR1 and CDR2: SQVTM, ANQGSEA. This CDR3 comprises 14 residues. The chain's CDR3 is CSAAGTGATYEQYF. Here the CDR3 DNA reads TGCAGCGCTGCGGGGACAGGTGCGACCTACGAGCAGTACTTC.

The chain combines TRBV10-1 with TRBJ1-2; no clear D. The CDR3 has 14 amino acids. Trimming pared 6 bases from V and 3 bases from J, leaving 14 bases between. Germline CDR1 and CDR2: WNHNN and SYGVQD (reference sequence). The CDR3 DNA reads as TGCGCCAGCAGAGTCAAAGGCCGGGACTATGGCTACACCTTC. Residues: CASRVKGRDYGYTF.

The J gene is TRBJ1-3, the V gene TRBV6-5; 8 bases are a match to TRBD1. Per the germline V gene, CDR1 is MNHEY and CDR2 is SVGAGI. This CDR3 is 16 amino acids long. V dropped 4 bases and J dropped 0; count of bases not matched to a gene: 5. The CDR3 nucleotides are TGTGCCAGCAGTTTTACGGACAGGGTCTCTGGAAACACCATATATTTT. Translation gives CASSFTDRVSGNTIYF.

The rearrangement uses TRBV3-1 (or the pseudogene TRBV3-2) and TRBJ1-1, with D maybe TRBD1 (6 bases). CDR3 length: 11 residues. The V end was cut by 6 bases, the J end by 8 bases, with 10 bases between. Germline values: CDR1 LGHDT, CDR2 YNNKEL (reference sequence). The CDR3 sequence: CASRRDREAFF. CDR3 DNA sequence: TGTGCCAGCAGACGTGACAGGGAAGCTTTCTTT.